This note documents a single T cell receptor (beta chain) sequence. The antigen remains undetermined. This same CDR3 is encoded by further DNA sequences in the sample. This sample stems from a study of shared clonotypes between healthy human individuals. Study-level findings and limits: The generation probabilities recorded for non-shared clonotypes fell below those of clonotypes shared by all four donors. Naive subsets generally had larger estimated richness than memory subsets. The study found about 5.1% of naive CD4 clonotypes shared across several donors.

Sorted-subset replicate PCR reactions contained roughly 190 ng DNA, corresponding to about 30,000 T cell genomes. Profiled with immunoSEQ multiplex PCR; TCRdb holds only in-frame clones, not every one. The data show over 800,000 clones, nearly 95% seen once. V was shortened by 4 bases and J by 6 bases, with 11 bases between the two germline ends. From germline, CDR1 is SGHNT and CDR2 YYREEE (reference sequence). The CDR3 is 13 residues long. Terminally differentiated effector memory CD45RA+ cells were excluded by CCR7 positive selection of CD45RO-negative cells. V gene TRBV5-4 combines with J gene TRBJ2-1, with unresolved D. Sequencing was done on a sample of naive CD8+ T cells sorted from blood. The origin of this receptor is a man younger than 40 in good health. CDR3 amino acids: CASSLSGRNEQFF. DNA of the CDR3: TGTGCCAGCAGCCTTTCGGGCCGCAATGAGCAGTTCTTC.